This T cell receptor (beta chain) was captured in a study of T cells in Graves' hyperthyroidism and ophthalmopathy. Study in general: At the time of initial diagnosis and before any treatment, peripheral blood was collected.

Researchers took RNA transcripts and amplified the TCR beta CDR3 regions from them. In the first-round RT-PCR of the TCR CDR3, the HTBI primer set was used. One entry per CDR3 protein, called by TCRdb with MiXCR from the multiplex PCR reads. Counted here are 450,000 to 500,000 distinct CDR3 sequences, roughly 22% occurring once; the ten biggest clones make up about 49%. CDR1 and CDR2 (germline): LNHDA, SQIVND (reference sequence). V dropped 5 bases and J dropped 1 base, with 14 bases sitting between them. The CDR3 length is 15 residues. Ophthalmopathy cases met thresholds of Clinical Activity Score at least 3, NOSPECS grade at least 4 and duration under 3 months. Clinical symptoms, serum thyroxine, TRAb, thyroid ultrasound and orbital computed tomography informed diagnoses.

The receptor was derived from a woman aged 70-85 years with Graves' ophthalmopathy. This sequence joins TRBV19 and TRBJ2-5, with a tentative D call TRBD2 (5 bases). Sequencing was carried out using blood. CDR3 nucleotide sequence: TGTGCCAGTAGTGGGATGCGGGCAATCCAAGAGACCCAGTACTTC. Protein: CASSGMRAIQETQYF.